Listed below are T cell receptor beta chains from one sample, sequenced in a study of cytomegalovirus exposure and HLA in healthy donors. Method: immunoSEQ multiplex PCR; TCRdb's copy keeps in-frame clones and lacks some. The table includes 200,000 or so clones, about four fifths detected once. What was sequenced was PBMCs. The receptors here all came from a boy between 10 and 17 years old in good health and CMV-seronegative. CDR3s include the opening cysteine and the closing phenylalanine or tryptophan. Each record gives: J gene, clone size, D gene, CDR3 length, V gene, CDR3 protein, CDR3 DNA. The D gene is left open where the match is weak. The size of a clone is reported for some rows only, either as once, few or many, or as a class for expanded clones.

j_gene: TRBJ1-2
abundance: .
d_gene: .
len: 13
v_gene: TRBV7-2
CDR3aa: CASSPDTIGGYTF
CDR3nt: TGTGCCAGCAGCCCAGACACAATTGGCGGCTACACCTTC

j_gene: TRBJ1-5
abundance: .
d_gene: .
len: 14
v_gene: TRBV7-2
CDR3aa: CASSLVSGNQPQHF
CDR3nt: TGTGCCAGCAGCTTAGTTTCGGGGAATCAGCCCCAGCATTTT

j_gene: TRBJ2-5
abundance: .
d_gene: .
len: 19
v_gene: TRBV4-1
CDR3aa: CASSPSNGGGGGRRETQYF
CDR3nt: TGCGCCAGCAGCCCATCAAACGGCGGTGGGGGCGGTCGGCGGGAGACCCAGTACTTC

j_gene: TRBJ2-1
abundance: .
d_gene: TRBD2
len: 14
v_gene: TRBV29-1
CDR3aa: CSDRGGSSYNEQFF
CDR3nt: TGCAGCGACCGGGGCGGGAGCTCCTACAATGAGCAGTTCTTC

j_gene: TRBJ2-2
abundance: .
d_gene: TRBD2
len: 16
v_gene: TRBV5-1
CDR3aa: CASSPGGSGNTGELFF
CDR3nt: TGCGCCAGCAGCCCCGGGGGGAGCGGAAACACCGGGGAGCTGTTTTTT

j_gene: TRBJ1-3
abundance: .
d_gene: .
len: 14
v_gene: TRBV10-3
CDR3aa: CATLAIRGGNTIYF
CDR3nt: TGTGCCACTCTCGCCATTAGGGGCGGAAACACCATATATTTT

j_gene: TRBJ2-5
abundance: .
d_gene: TRBD2
len: 15
v_gene: TRBV9
CDR3aa: CASSPPRAGGETQYF
CDR3nt: TGTGCCAGCAGCCCCCCCCGGGCGGGGGGAGAGACCCAGTACTTC

j_gene: TRBJ2-7
abundance: .
d_gene: .
len: 16
v_gene: TRBV4-3
CDR3aa: CASSQDRAESSYEQYF
CDR3nt: TGCGCCAGCAGCCAAGATCGCGCGGAAAGCTCCTACGAGCAGTACTTC

j_gene: TRBJ1-1
abundance: .
d_gene: .
len: 15
v_gene: TRBV2
CDR3aa: CASTTSGTVNTEAFF
CDR3nt: TGTGCCAGCACCACATCGGGGACTGTGAACACTGAAGCTTTCTTT

j_gene: TRBJ1-1
abundance: .
d_gene: TRBD1
len: 17
v_gene: TRBV5-5
CDR3aa: CASSLVEGQLMNTEAFF
CDR3nt: TGTGCCAGCAGCTTGGTAGAGGGACAGCTGATGAACACTGAAGCTTTCTTT

j_gene: TRBJ2-7
abundance: .
d_gene: TRBD1
len: 14
v_gene: TRBV2
CDR3aa: CASTPGQGFPVQYF
CDR3nt: TGTGCCAGCACACCGGGACAGGGGTTCCCTGTGCAGTACTTC

j_gene: TRBJ2-5
abundance: .
d_gene: TRBD2
len: 17
v_gene: TRBV15
CDR3aa: CATSRDGTSGIQETQYF
CDR3nt: TGTGCCACCAGCAGAGACGGGACTAGCGGGATCCAAGAGACCCAGTACTTC

j_gene: TRBJ1-2
abundance: .
d_gene: .
len: 11
v_gene: TRBV11-2
CDR3aa: CASSTRGGYTF
CDR3nt: TGTGCCAGCAGTACTAGAGGGGGCTACACCTTC

j_gene: TRBJ1-4
abundance: .
d_gene: .
len: 17
v_gene: TRBV25-1
CDR3aa: CASSDLRTVGGNEKLFF
CDR3nt: TGTGCCAGCAGTGACCTTAGGACCGTGGGGGGTAATGAAAAACTGTTTTTT

j_gene: TRBJ1-2
abundance: .
d_gene: .
len: 13
v_gene: TRBV28
CDR3aa: CASRSEHFYGYTF
CDR3nt: TGTGCCAGCAGGTCGGAGCATTTTTATGGCTACACCTTC

j_gene: TRBJ2-7
abundance: .
d_gene: TRBD2
len: 15
v_gene: TRBV11-2
CDR3aa: CASSPLTGLAGKQYF
CDR3nt: TGTGCCAGCAGCCCCCTTACCGGACTAGCGGGAAAGCAGTACTTC

j_gene: TRBJ2-7
abundance: .
d_gene: .
len: 15
v_gene: TRBV11-2
CDR3aa: CASSFLAGLSYEQYF
CDR3nt: TGTGCCAGCAGCTTCCTTGCGGGGCTCTCCTACGAGCAGTACTTC

j_gene: TRBJ1-1
abundance: .
d_gene: TRBD1
len: 14
v_gene: TRBV5-6
CDR3aa: CASSLDRGGTEAFF
CDR3nt: TGTGCCAGCAGCTTAGACAGGGGAGGCACTGAAGCTTTCTTT

j_gene: TRBJ2-1
abundance: .
d_gene: .
len: 15
v_gene: TRBV5-1
CDR3aa: CASSLEGLGGDEQFF
CDR3nt: TGCGCCAGCAGCTTGGAAGGGCTTGGGGGCGATGAGCAGTTCTTC

j_gene: TRBJ2-1
abundance: .
d_gene: .
len: 15
v_gene: TRBV11-3
CDR3aa: CASSLARQPGNEQFF
CDR3nt: TGTGCCAGCAGCTTAGCCCGCCAGCCGGGGAATGAGCAGTTCTTC

j_gene: TRBJ2-3
abundance: few
d_gene: .
len: 15
v_gene: TRBV13
CDR3aa: CASSLASGTRDTQYF
CDR3nt: TGTGCCAGCAGCTTAGCGTCCGGGACTCGTGATACGCAGTATTTT

j_gene: TRBJ2-5
abundance: .
d_gene: .
len: 14
v_gene: TRBV5-4
CDR3aa: CASSPGEFQETQYF
CDR3nt: TGTGCCAGCAGCCCGGGGGAGTTCCAAGAGACCCAGTACTTC

j_gene: TRBJ2-1
abundance: .
d_gene: TRBD1
len: 14
v_gene: TRBV2
CDR3aa: CASSEARGQNEQFF
CDR3nt: TGTGCCAGCAGTGAAGCAAGGGGGCAGAATGAGCAGTTCTTC

j_gene: TRBJ2-1
abundance: .
d_gene: .
len: 11
v_gene: TRBV5-8
CDR3aa: CASSQRQKELF
CDR3nt: TGTGCCAGCAGCCAAAGACAGAAAGAACTCTTC

j_gene: TRBJ2-7
abundance: .
d_gene: TRBD1
len: 14
v_gene: TRBV10-3
CDR3aa: CATFGGTGVHEQYF
CDR3nt: TGTGCCACCTTCGGTGGGACAGGGGTCCACGAGCAGTACTTC

j_gene: TRBJ2-5
abundance: .
d_gene: .
len: 14
v_gene: TRBV11-1
CDR3aa: CASSNTGHQETQYF
CDR3nt: TGTGCCAGCAGCAATACAGGGCACCAAGAGACCCAGTACTTC

j_gene: TRBJ2-3
abundance: .
d_gene: .
len: 15
v_gene: TRBV27
CDR3aa: CASSLRWQPTDTQYF
CDR3nt: TGTGCCAGCAGTTTGCGGTGGCAGCCCACAGATACGCAGTATTTT

j_gene: TRBJ1-1
abundance: .
d_gene: .
len: 14
v_gene: TRBV25-1
CDR3aa: CASSEYRPNTEAFF
CDR3nt: TGTGCCAGCAGTGAGTATCGTCCGAACACTGAAGCTTTCTTT

j_gene: TRBJ2-7
abundance: once
d_gene: .
len: 18
v_gene: TRBV5-8
CDR3aa: CASSLLGGSGDRYYEQYF
CDR3nt: TGTGCCAGCAGCTTGTTGGGGGGATCAGGGGACAGATACTACGAGCAGTACTTC

j_gene: TRBJ2-1
abundance: .
d_gene: .
len: 16
v_gene: TRBV7-2
CDR3aa: CASRAFAGSSYNEQFF
CDR3nt: TGTGCCAGCAGGGCCTTCGCGGGGAGCTCCTACAATGAGCAGTTCTTC

j_gene: TRBJ1-3
abundance: once
d_gene: TRBD1
len: 17
v_gene: TRBV7-2
CDR3aa: CASSFGQGASSGNTIYF
CDR3nt: TGTGCCAGCAGCTTTGGACAGGGGGCTAGCTCTGGAAACACCATATATTTT

j_gene: TRBJ2-1
abundance: .
d_gene: TRBD2
len: 16
v_gene: TRBV5-4
CDR3aa: CASSQPGTSGKDEQFF
CDR3nt: TGTGCCAGCAGCCAGCCGGGGACTAGCGGGAAGGATGAGCAGTTCTTC

j_gene: TRBJ2-7
abundance: few
d_gene: TRBD1
len: 14
v_gene: TRBV28
CDR3aa: CASSLSAGGYEQYF
CDR3nt: TGTGCCAGCAGTTTGTCGGCAGGGGGCTACGAGCAGTACTTC

j_gene: TRBJ2-7
abundance: .
d_gene: .
len: 14
v_gene: TRBV9
CDR3aa: CASSVGGPTYEQYF
CDR3nt: TGTGCCAGCAGCGTAGGCGGGCCGACATACGAGCAGTACTTC

j_gene: TRBJ2-5
abundance: .
d_gene: .
len: 17
v_gene: TRBV23-1
CDR3aa: CASSHHPNRGRVETQYF
CDR3nt: TGCGCCAGCAGTCACCACCCTAATAGGGGCAGGGTGGAGACCCAGTACTTC

j_gene: TRBJ2-1
abundance: .
d_gene: TRBD1
len: 15
v_gene: TRBV4-1
CDR3aa: CASSRLGGLYNEQFF
CDR3nt: TGCGCCAGCAGCCGTCTAGGGGGCCTCTACAATGAGCAGTTCTTC

j_gene: TRBJ2-7
abundance: once
d_gene: TRBD1
len: 14
v_gene: TRBV28
CDR3aa: CASRQAGGSHEQYF
CDR3nt: TGTGCCAGCAGGCAGGCAGGGGGCAGTCACGAGCAGTACTTC

j_gene: TRBJ1-4
abundance: .
d_gene: TRBD1
len: 13
v_gene: TRBV29-1
CDR3aa: CSGVQGSHEKLFF
CDR3nt: TGCAGCGGCGTACAGGGGTCTCATGAAAAACTGTTTTTT

j_gene: TRBJ2-7
abundance: .
d_gene: TRBD2
len: 17
v_gene: TRBV15
CDR3aa: CATSSVVSSGIDYEQYF
CDR3nt: TGTGCCACCAGCTCCGTGGTGTCTAGCGGGATAGACTACGAGCAGTACTTC

j_gene: TRBJ2-7
abundance: .
d_gene: TRBD2
len: 14
v_gene: TRBV13
CDR3aa: CASSSNPGLEEQYF
CDR3nt: TGTGCCAGCAGCTCTAACCCGGGACTAGAAGAGCAGTACTTC

j_gene: TRBJ2-7
abundance: .
d_gene: TRBD1
len: 14
v_gene: TRBV5-5
CDR3aa: CASSHNTGAYEQYF
CDR3nt: TGTGCCAGCAGCCATAACACAGGGGCCTACGAGCAGTACTTC

j_gene: TRBJ2-2
abundance: .
d_gene: .
len: 16
v_gene: TRBV28
CDR3aa: CASSLGAGAATGELFF
CDR3nt: TGTGCCAGCAGTTTAGGGGCAGGGGCTGCCACCGGGGAGCTGTTTTTT